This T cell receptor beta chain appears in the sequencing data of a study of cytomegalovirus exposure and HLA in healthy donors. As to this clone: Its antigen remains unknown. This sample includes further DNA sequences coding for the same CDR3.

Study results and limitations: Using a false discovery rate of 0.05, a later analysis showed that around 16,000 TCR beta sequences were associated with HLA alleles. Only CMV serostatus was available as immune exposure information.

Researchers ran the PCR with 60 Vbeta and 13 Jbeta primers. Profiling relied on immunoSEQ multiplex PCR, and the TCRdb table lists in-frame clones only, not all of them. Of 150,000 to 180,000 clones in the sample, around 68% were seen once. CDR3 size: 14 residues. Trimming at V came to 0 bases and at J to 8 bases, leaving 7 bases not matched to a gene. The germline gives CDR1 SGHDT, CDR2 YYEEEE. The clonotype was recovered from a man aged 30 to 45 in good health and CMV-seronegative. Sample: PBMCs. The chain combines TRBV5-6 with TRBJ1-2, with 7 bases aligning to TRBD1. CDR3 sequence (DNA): TGTGCCAGCAGCTTGGTCGTAGGGGGCGAGGGCTACACCTTC. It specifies CASSLVVGGEGYTF.